Listed here are 9 T cell receptor beta chains from one sample, sequenced in a study of control samples from healthy donors and cancer patients. Assay used: immunoSEQ multiplex PCR; TCRdb lists only in-frame clones, some missing. Counted here are more than 60,000 clones, 89% occurring once; the ten biggest clones make up over 8%. What was sequenced was PBMCs. Every receptor here comes from a woman aged 45-60 years with colorectal cancer.

The chain carries TRBV28 and TRBJ1-2; 8 positions match TRBD1. The J segment lost 2 bases and the V segment lost 6 bases, leaving 5 bases of the junction unmatched. This CDR3 contains 14 residues. From germline, CDR1 is MDHEN and CDR2 SYDVKM. CDR3 bases: TGTGCCAGCAGGCTACAGGGGGTGAACTATGGCTACACCTTC. Residues: CASRLQGVNYGYTF.

The chain recombines TRBV3-1 (or the pseudogene TRBV3-2) with TRBJ2-7; possibly TRBD1 for D (6 bases). V lost 3 bases to trimming and J lost 3 bases, with 9 bases between them. The CDR3 is made up of 13 amino acids. CDR1 and CDR2 from the germline V gene are LGHDT and YNNKEL (reference sequence). CDR3 amino acids: CASSHGQSYEQYV. For the CDR3, the DNA is TGTGCCAGCAGCCACGGACAGAGCTACGAGCAGTACGTC.

The chain recombines TRBV7-9 with TRBJ1-1, with D unclear. Deletions cut 2 bases from V and 1 base from J, with 5 bases between. The germline V gene has CDR1 SEHNR and CDR2 FQNEAQ (reference sequence). The CDR3 loop spans 13 amino acids. The CDR3 nucleotides read TGTGCCAGCAGCTTATCAGGGAACACTGAAGCTTTCTTT. This codes for CASSLSGNTEAFF. The full variable domain, in which reference TRBV7-9 and TRBJ1-1 provide the parts outside the CDR3, is DTGVSQNPRHKITKRGQNVTFRCDPISEHNRLYWYRQTLGQGPEFLTYFQNEAQLEKSRLLSDRFSAERPKGSFSTLEIQRTEQGDSAMYLCASSLSGNTEAFFGQGTRLTVV.

This chain links TRBV7-8 with TRBJ1-2, with D perhaps TRBD1 (5 bases). The CDR3 sequence is 15 residues long. V was shortened by 4 bases and J by 6 bases, with 18 bases between the two germline ends. The germline V gene has CDR1 SGHVS and CDR2 FQNEAQ. CDR3 sequence: CASSSPGAGKNGYTF. DNA for the CDR3: TGTGCCAGCAGCTCTCCCGGGGCGGGGAAAAATGGCTACACCTTC.

The chain has TRBV3-1 (or the pseudogene TRBV3-2) and TRBJ2-1, with 10 positions matching TRBD2. Germline lookup yields CDR1 LGHDT and CDR2 YNNKEL (reference sequence). V was clipped by 1 base and J by 5 bases; unmatched bases: 8. CDR3 size: 17 residues. CDR3 DNA: TGTGCCAGCAGCCAAGTGCTTAGCGGGGGGACAAACAATGAGCAGTTCTTC. Translation: CASSQVLSGGTNNEQFF.

The chain is built from TRBV6-5 and TRBJ1-2; 10 bases agree with TRBD1. With 6 bases clipped from V and 5 bases from J, the junction kept 9 bases outside the gene matches. The CDR3 runs to 15 residues. Germline assignment: CDR1 MNHEY and CDR2 SVGAGI. The CDR3 coding sequence is TGTGCCAGCAGCAACGGACCGGGACAGGGGTATGGCTACACCTTC. Its translation: CASSNGPGQGYGYTF.

The J gene is TRBJ1-1, the V gene TRBV7-9; D unresolved. CDR1 is SEHNR and CDR2 is FQNEAQ in the germline V gene (reference sequence). V lost 5 bases and J lost 8, with 12 bases in between. The CDR3 contains 12 residues. The CDR3 coding sequence is TGTGCCAGCAGCCCTAGCTTGGAAGAAGCTTTCTTT. Protein product: CASSPSLEEAFF.

This chain connects TRBV27 to TRBJ1-1; no definite D call. From germline, CDR1 is MNHEY and CDR2 SMNVEV (reference sequence). The V end lost 1 base, the J end lost 0 bases, and 9 bases lay between the germline ends. The CDR3 has 15 residues. CDR3 sequence: CASSLYGSLNTEAFF. In nucleotides, the CDR3 is TGTGCCAGCAGTTTATATGGGAGCCTGAACACTGAAGCTTTCTTT.

This rearrangement joins TRBV20-1 to TRBJ2-5; perhaps TRBD2 as D (5 bases). Germline CDR1 reads DFQATT; CDR2 reads SNEGSKA (reference sequence). This CDR3 is built from 15 residues. Trimming removed 3 bases from V and 0 bases from J, with 14 bases in between. The CDR3 sequence is CSASPTTPNQETQYF. CDR3 DNA sequence: TGCAGTGCTAGTCCGACTACGCCCAACCAAGAGACCCAGTACTTC.